The rows below give T cell receptor beta chains drawn from one sample of a study of blood T cell repertoires in COVID-19. TCRdb's table, derived via immunoSEQ multiplex PCR, lists solely in-frame clones and lacks some. The sample comprises about 90,000 clones, approximately 80% of which are singletons, and about 12% rests with the top ten. Material for sequencing was peripheral blood. The receptors come from a human donor in a cohort sampled during active COVID-19. CDR3s include the opening cysteine and the closing phenylalanine or tryptophan. A D gene is named only where the DNA matches it firmly. Not every row has a clone size; where given, it reads once, few, many or a size class.

>.|.|16|TRBJ1-4|TRBV2
TGTGCCAGCAGTGAAATGGTAGGGGAATATAATGAAAAACTGTTTTTT
CASSEMVGEYNEKLFF
>.|.|13|TRBJ1-4|TRBV10-3
TGTGCCATCAGTCCCAGGGTAGGGGAAAAACTGTTTTTT
CAISPRVGEKLFF
>.|.|11|TRBJ1-4|TRBV28
TGTGCCAGCAGGACAAATGAAAAACTGTTTTTT
CASRTNEKLFF
>TRBD2|.|14|TRBJ2-2|TRBV20-1
TGCAGTGCTAGTAGGAGCGGGGGGACCGGGGAGCTGTTTTTT
CSASRSGGTGELFF
>.|.|10|TRBJ2-7|TRBV20-1
TGCAGTACCCACCGAGGTGAGCAGTACTTC
CSTHRGEQYF
>.|.|14|TRBJ1-4|TRBV11-2
TGTGCCAGCAGCTTAGCAGGGGTAGGAGAAAAACTGTTTTTT
CASSLAGVGEKLFF
>TRBD1|.|17|TRBJ1-1|TRBV27
TGTGCCAGCAGTTCCGGACAGGGGGCACTTAAGAACACTGAAGCTTTCTTT
CASSSGQGALKNTEAFF
>TRBD1|once|13|TRBJ2-7|TRBV3-1/TRBV3-2
TGTGCCAGCAGCCAAACGACAGGGCACGAGCAGTACTTC
CASSQTTGHEQYF
>.|.|13|TRBJ1-1|TRBV24-1
TGTGCCACCAGGGATTATCGGAACACTGAAGCTTTCTTT
CATRDYRNTEAFF
>.|.|14|TRBJ1-5|TRBV4-1
TGCGCCAGCAGCCAAGAACACGTGAATCAGCCCCAGCATTTT
CASSQEHVNQPQHF
>.|.|13|TRBJ1-1|TRBV2
TGTGCCAGCAGTCGCAGGGTCGGCACTGAAGCTTTCTTT
CASSRRVGTEAFF
>TRBD1|.|14|TRBJ1-2|TRBV2
TGTGCCAGCAGGTTGGACAGGGGGCGGGGTGGCTACACCTTC
CASRLDRGRGGYTF
>.|.|15|TRBJ1-6|TRBV7-2
TGTGCCAGCAGCCTTCAGGGTTTAGATAATTCACCCCTCCACTTT
CASSLQGLDNSPLHF
>TRBD1|.|15|TRBJ1-4|TRBV7-2
TGTGCCAGCAGCTTATTCGGCGACAGGGACGAAAAACTGTTTTTT
CASSLFGDRDEKLFF
>.|few|16|TRBJ2-1|TRBV19
TGTGCCAGTAGTATAGGGTCGGTGGCAGGACAGTATGAGCAGTTCTTC
CASSIGSVAGQYEQFF
>TRBD2|.|13|TRBJ2-7|TRBV30
TGTGCCAGGAAAGTAGCGGGGGGTTACGAGCAGTACTTC
CARKVAGGYEQYF
>.|.|15|TRBJ1-5|TRBV28
TGTGCCAGCCTCGTCCCCCGGGGGGGAGCTGAGGCCCAGCATTTT
CASLVPRGGAEAQHF
>TRBD1|.|15|TRBJ1-6|TRBV6-6
TGTGCCAGCAGTTACGGACAGGCAAATAATTCACCCCTCCACTTT
CASSYGQANNSPLHF
>.|few|14|TRBJ2-2|TRBV7-9
TGTGCCAGCAGCTTAAACAGGGACACCGGGGAGCTGTTTTTT
CASSLNRDTGELFF
>TRBD1|.|15|TRBJ1-1|TRBV4-1
TGCGCCAGCAGCCAGTCGACAGGGCGGGGCACTGAAGCTTTCTTT
CASSQSTGRGTEAFF